This entry lists 24 T cell receptor beta chains sequenced from one sample in a study of CD8 T cells in ankylosing spondylitis. Study outcomes and limitations: Roughly 8 highly homologous variants formed a TCR beta motif that appeared characteristic of ankylosing spondylitis blood.

These TCRs are of unknown antigen specificity. TCRdb reanalysed the 5' RACE reads using MiXCR and keeps one entry per CDR3 protein. The top ten hold approximately 4% of the sample, which has around 490,000 distinct CDR3 sequences, about 5.4% seen once. Sequencing input: blood, either unsorted or a sorted T cell fraction (not recorded which). These receptors all come from a male donor with ankylosing spondylitis.

This clonotype was recorded many times. The chain is built from TRBV2 and TRBJ2-7; D gene unclear. Per germline, CDR1 SNHLY and CDR2 FYNNEI. Trimming removed 7 bases at V and 2 bases at J, with 12 bases between. The CDR3 covers 13 residues. The CDR3, as DNA: TGTGCCAGCATGGAAGACGGCACCTACGAGCAGTACTTC. Translated: CASMEDGTYEQYF.

This clonotype appeared many times. The rearrangement links TRBV20-1 to TRBJ2-5, with 8 bases lining up with TRBD1. The CDR3 sequence is 14 residues long. Germline assignment: CDR1 DFQATT and CDR2 SNEGSKA (reference sequence). J lost 6 bases, V lost 3 bases, and 9 bases had no gene match. The CDR3 DNA reads TGCAGTGCTAGCCGCCGGGACAGGATGCAGACCCAGTACTTC. It encodes CSASRRDRMQTQYF.

The J gene is TRBJ2-3, the V gene TRBV7-9; 10 nucleotides match TRBD2. Trimming removed 4 bases from V and 0 bases from J; junction bases left unmatched: 1. The CDR3 has 15 residues. Germline V gene lookup returns CDR1 SEHNR and CDR2 FQNEAQ (reference sequence). The CDR3 nucleotides read TGTGCCAGCAGCTGGGGACTAGCGAGCACAGATACGCAGTATTTT. This gives the protein CASSWGLASTDTQYF.

This clonotype was detected many times. The chain is built from TRBV20-1 and TRBJ2-7; TRBD2 agrees at 9 bases. The V segment lost 0 bases and the J segment 3 bases; nucleotides outside the gene matches: 6. CDR3 size: 15 residues. From germline, CDR1 is DFQATT and CDR2 SNEGSKA (reference sequence). For the CDR3, the DNA is TGCAGTGCTAGAGATGCGACTAGCGGATACTACGAGCAGTACTTC. Protein: CSARDATSGYYEQYF.

This clonotype was counted at least ten times. The chain carries TRBV5-5 and TRBJ2-1; D uncertain. Germline loops: CDR1 SGHKS, CDR2 YYEKEE (reference sequence). The CDR3 contains 16 residues. Trimming pared 3 bases from V and 0 bases from J, leaving 13 bases between. The CDR3 nucleotides are TGTGCCAGCAGCTCGGTAGCCGCTAGCTCCTACAATGAGCAGTTCTTC. Its protein is CASSSVAASSYNEQFF.

J is TRBJ2-7 and V is TRBV7-2; D gene ambiguous. The CDR3 has 13 residues. Trimming pared 0 bases from V and 3 bases from J, leaving 6 bases between. Germline CDR1 reads SGHTA; CDR2 reads FQGNSA. The CDR3, as DNA: TGTGCCAGCAGCTTAGCGTCGGTCTACGAGCAGTACTTC. Protein: CASSLASVYEQYF.

This clonotype was counted many times. The chain combines TRBV29-1 with TRBJ1-1; the D gene is possibly TRBD1 (5 bases). From germline, CDR1 is SQVTM and CDR2 ANQGSEA. This CDR3 is 17 amino acids long. Trimming stripped 5 bases from V and 0 bases from J, with 22 bases between. CDR3 region: CSVYDIPGRGLNTEAFF. The CDR3 nucleotides read TGCAGCGTTTACGACATCCCGGGACGGGGACTGAACACTGAAGCTTTCTTT.

This clonotype has more than one count but fewer than ten. V and J are TRBV19 and TRBJ2-5; no definite D call. Germline V gene lookup returns CDR1 LNHDA and CDR2 SQIVND (reference sequence). V gave up 4 bases and J gave up 5 bases, with 8 bases separating them. There are 12 residues in the CDR3. The CDR3: CASSKGWETQYF. DNA of the CDR3: TGTGCCAGTAGTAAAGGTTGGGAGACCCAGTACTTC. Complete variable domain (other parts from reference TRBV19 and TRBJ2-5): DGGITQSPKYLFRKEGQNVTLSCEQNLNHDAMYWYRQDPGQGLRLIYYSQIVNDFQKGDIAEGYSVSREKKESFPLTVTSAQKNPTAFYLCASSKGWETQYFGPGTRLLVL.

In its sample, this clonotype was seen many times. This chain uses TRBV12-3 or TRBV12-4 with TRBJ2-7; no clear D gene. The CDR3 runs to 11 residues. The ends were cut back, 8 bases at V and 3 bases at J, with 8 bases in the middle. CDR3 bases: TGTGCCAGCGGGCGTGGCTACGAGCAGTACTTC. Its translation: CASGRGYEQYF.

This rearrangement joins TRBV6-1 to TRBJ1-2; 9 bases line up with TRBD1. Germline V gene sequence: CDR1 MNHNS, CDR2 SASEGT. The CDR3 loop spans 15 amino acids. J lost 6 bases, V lost 5 bases, and 10 bases had no gene match. CDR3 DNA: TGTGCCAGCAGTAAGCGCCGGGACAGGGTTGATGGCTACACCTTC. Encoded protein: CASSKRRDRVDGYTF.

This clonotype was recorded at least ten times. CDR3 sequence reads: CASSLSPSRLAKNIQYF. The CDR3 DNA reads TGTGCCAGCAGCTTATCCCCCTCCAGACTAGCCAAAAACATTCAGTACTTC. The rearrangement links TRBV7-2 to TRBJ2-4; D remains unclear. Germline V gives CDR1 SGHTA, CDR2 FQGNSA. V was shortened by 2 bases and J by 0 bases, with 14 bases between the two germline ends. The CDR3 is 17 residues long. Full variable domain (outside the CDR3, taken from reference TRBV7-2 and TRBJ2-4): GAGVSQSPSNKVTEKGKDVELRCDPISGHTALYWYRQSLGQGLEFLIYFQGNSAPDKSGLPSDRFSAERTGGSVSTLTIQRTQQEDSAVYLCASSLSPSRLAKNIQYFGAGTRLSVL.

This clonotype came up many times. CDR3 sequence reads: CASSHRTSGSDEQFF. CDR3 nucleotides: TGTGCCAGCAGCCACCGGACTAGCGGGAGCGATGAGCAGTTCTTC. The rearrangement uses TRBV6-2 or TRBV6-3 and TRBJ2-1; 13 nucleotides line up with TRBD2. The CDR3 length is 15 residues. After removal of 6 bases from V and 8 bases from J, the junction contained 7 bases not matched to a gene. Germline assignment: CDR1 MNHEY and CDR2 SVGEGT.

V usage is TRBV3-1 and J usage is TRBJ2-7, with 7 bases aligning to TRBD2. Germline CDR1 LGHDT, CDR2 YNNKEL (reference sequence). J lost 3 bases, V lost 5 bases, and 10 bases had no gene match. The CDR3 totals 15 residues. CDR3 residues: CASSFFGRSGYEQYF. CDR3 bases: TGTGCCAGCAGCTTTTTCGGGAGGTCAGGCTACGAGCAGTACTTC.

The chain joins TRBV12-5 to TRBJ2-3; D unclear. Per the germline V gene, CDR1 is LGHNT and CDR2 is FRNRAP. The CDR3 consists of 15 residues. Trimming cost V 4 bases and J 2 bases, with 13 bases left between them. Here the CDR3 DNA reads TGTGCTAGTGGTTCCGGACGTACTTCCACAGATACGCAGTATTTT. Protein: CASGSGRTSTDTQYF.

This clonotype was counted between two and nine times. The CDR3 region has the DNA TGCGCCAGCAGCTTGGGGGGACTCAATACCTACAATGAGCAGTTCTTC. Amino acid sequence: CASSLGGLNTYNEQFF. The genes are TRBV5-1 and TRBJ2-1; tentatively, D is TRBD2 (6 bases). Germline V gene sequence: CDR1 SGHRS, CDR2 YFSETQ. V lost 0 bases to trimming and J lost 2 bases, with 12 bases between them. The CDR3 contains 16 residues.

In its sample, this clonotype was seen many times. The chain employs TRBV20-1 and TRBJ2-3, with TRBD2 identical over 10 bases. The V gene's germline CDR1 is DFQATT and CDR2 SNEGSKA (reference sequence). The V and J ends lost 5 bases and 6 bases, in that order; junction bases with no gene match: 8. This CDR3 comprises 14 residues. The CDR3 DNA is TGCAGTGCTGAGAAGCGGGAGGGTAAGGATACGCAGTATTTT. It is translated as CSAEKREGKDTQYF.

This clonotype was counted at least ten times. V and J are TRBV12-3 or TRBV12-4 and TRBJ1-5; D is possibly TRBD1 (5 bases). V lost 5 bases and J lost 4, with 24 bases in between. This CDR3 is 18 amino acids long. The chain's CDR3 is CASSLPSLGPVLNQPQHF. Written as DNA, the CDR3 is TGTGCCAGCAGTCTACCCAGCTTGGGACCTGTCTTGAATCAGCCCCAGCATTTT.

This clonotype was found many times. V gene TRBV20-1 combines with J gene TRBJ1-1; D perhaps matches TRBD1 (5 bases). This CDR3 is built from 14 residues. Germline-derived CDR1 and CDR2 are DFQATT and SNEGSKA (reference sequence). V lost 3 bases to trimming and J lost 1 base, with 12 bases between them. The chain's CDR3 is CSAREWGTNTEAFF. The CDR3 DNA reads TGCAGTGCTAGGGAATGGGGGACGAACACTGAAGCTTTCTTT.

Many counts were recorded for this clonotype. V usage is TRBV5-1 and J usage is TRBJ2-1; 7 nucleotides match TRBD2. Trimming took 6 bases from V and 0 from J; bases not matched to a gene: 15. The germline V gene encodes CDR1 SGHRS and CDR2 YFSETQ. This CDR3 has 18 amino acids. CDR3 DNA sequence: TGCGCCAGCAACGAGGGTCCGGGAGGCCTGAGCTCCTACAATGAGCAGTTCTTC. Encoded protein: CASNEGPGGLSSYNEQFF.

This clonotype has more than one count but fewer than ten. The gene calls are TRBV4-3 and TRBJ2-3; D unresolved. The V end lost 1 base, the J end lost 2 bases, and 10 bases lay between the germline ends. Looked up from germline, CDR1 is LGHNA and CDR2 is YSLEER. The CDR3 sequence is 15 residues long. The CDR3 region has the DNA TGCGCCAGCAGCCAAGGAACCCTAGTCACAGATACGCAGTATTTT. Translation gives CASSQGTLVTDTQYF.

This clonotype occurred many times. The chain combines TRBV20-1 with TRBJ2-7, with 10 bases that match TRBD2. CDR3 length: 16 amino acids. The germline CDR1 and CDR2 sequences are DFQATT and SNEGSKA (reference sequence). Trimming at V came to 0 bases and at J to 5 bases, leaving 10 bases not matched to a gene. The CDR3 here is CSARDFRLAGVDEQYF. As DNA, the CDR3 is TGCAGTGCTAGAGATTTTCGGCTAGCGGGAGTCGACGAGCAGTACTTC.

Comments on this clonotype: A single base separates this from a much larger clone, so it may be a read error. The chain recombines TRBV20-1 with TRBJ1-1; tentatively, D is TRBD1 (6 bases). Trimming stripped 8 bases from V and 5 bases from J, with 12 bases between. The germline V gene encodes CDR1 DFQATT and CDR2 SNEGSKA (reference sequence). This CDR3 contains 11 residues. The CDR3, as DNA: TGCAGTACCCACGACAGGACTGAAGCTTTCTTT. Protein product: CSTHDRTEAFF.

The chain employs TRBV29-1 and TRBJ2-7, with D tentatively TRBD2 (5 bases). CDR1 SQVTM and CDR2 ANQGSEA come from the germline V gene. Trimming stripped 6 bases from V and 3 bases from J, with 9 bases between. CDR3 size: 11 residues. The CDR3: CSVRENYEQYF. CDR3 in DNA: TGCAGCGTCCGGGAAAACTACGAGCAGTACTTC.

At least ten counts were recorded for this clonotype. The chain uses TRBV12-3 or TRBV12-4 and TRBJ1-3; D is undetermined. This CDR3 has 14 residues. V dropped 5 bases and J dropped 0 bases, with 8 bases sitting between them. In DNA, the CDR3 is TGTGCCAGCAGTCGACGGAACTCTGGAAACACCATATATTTT. Its translation: CASSRRNSGNTIYF.